Detailed here is one T cell receptor beta chain. Its antigen is not identified. The data derive from a study of Ad26.COV2.S vaccination and SARS-CoV-2 variants. Overall study: The donor participated in the COV1001 trial, in its Ad26.COV2.S arm. Ad26.COV2.S shots went into the muscle once or twice, 56 days apart. Notes on the study in general: There was a possibility that the TCR breadth and depth analyses underestimated total T cell responses.

Some clones are missing from TCRdb's copy, which holds only in-frame ones; the method was immunoSEQ multiplex PCR. The table lists 300,000 to 400,000 clones, 85% of them singletons. V gave up 5 bases and J gave up 2 bases, with 10 bases separating them. From germline, CDR1 is SGHAT and CDR2 FQNNGV. CDR3 size: 13 residues. The sample's treatment: 15 to 20 received Ad26.COV2.S at low or high dose, single or two shots; 5 received placebo; per-sample allocation not given. Sampling happened 63 days after the first vaccine or placebo injection. A Boston adult aged 18-55 years was the donor. The sequence was collected from a person between 18 and 59 years old who received the Ad26.COV2.S COVID-19 vaccine or a placebo. Specimen: peripheral blood, collected in a trial of Ad26.COV2.S vaccine versus placebo. The V call is TRBV11-2, the J call TRBJ2-7; D remains ambiguous. The CDR3, as DNA: TGTGCCAGCAGCGATCGGTGGGCCTACGAGCAGTACTTC. This gives the protein CASSDRWAYEQYF. Drawing the rest from reference TRBV11-2 and TRBJ2-7, the complete variable domain is EAGVAQSPRYKIIEKRQSVAFWCNPISGHATLYWYQQILGQGPKLLIQFQNNGVVDDSQLPKDRFSAERLKGVDSTLKIQPAKLEDSAVYLCASSDRWAYEQYFGPGTRLTVT.